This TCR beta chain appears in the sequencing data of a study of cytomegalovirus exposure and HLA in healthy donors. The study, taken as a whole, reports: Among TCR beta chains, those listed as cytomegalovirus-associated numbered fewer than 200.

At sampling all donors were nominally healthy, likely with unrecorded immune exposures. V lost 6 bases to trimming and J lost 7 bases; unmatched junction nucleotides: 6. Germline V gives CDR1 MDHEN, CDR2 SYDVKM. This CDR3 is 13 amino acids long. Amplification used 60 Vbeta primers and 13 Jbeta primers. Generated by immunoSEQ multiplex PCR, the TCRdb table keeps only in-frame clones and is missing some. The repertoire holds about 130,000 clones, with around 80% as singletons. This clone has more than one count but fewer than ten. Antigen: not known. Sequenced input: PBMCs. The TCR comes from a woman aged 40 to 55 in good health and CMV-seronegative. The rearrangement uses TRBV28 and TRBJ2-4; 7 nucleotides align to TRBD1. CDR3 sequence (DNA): TGTGCCAGCAGCGCCACAGGGGTCAACATTCAGTACTTC. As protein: CASSATGVNIQYF. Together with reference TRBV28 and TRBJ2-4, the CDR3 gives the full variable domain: DVKVTQSSRYLVKRTGEKVFLECVQDMDHENMFWYRQDPGLGLRLIYFSYDVKMKEKGDIPEGYSVSREKKERFSLILESASTNQTSMYLCASSATGVNIQYFGAGTRLSVL.